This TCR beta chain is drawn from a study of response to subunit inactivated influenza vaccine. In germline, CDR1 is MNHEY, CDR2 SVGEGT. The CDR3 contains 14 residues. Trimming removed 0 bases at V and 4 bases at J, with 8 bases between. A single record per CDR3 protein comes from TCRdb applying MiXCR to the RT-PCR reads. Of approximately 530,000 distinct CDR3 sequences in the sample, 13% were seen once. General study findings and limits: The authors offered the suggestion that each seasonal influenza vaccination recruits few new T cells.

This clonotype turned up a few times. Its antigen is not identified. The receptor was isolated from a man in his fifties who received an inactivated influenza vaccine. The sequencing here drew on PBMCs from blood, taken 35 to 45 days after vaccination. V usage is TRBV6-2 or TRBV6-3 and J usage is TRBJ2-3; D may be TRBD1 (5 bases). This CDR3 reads CASSYSRVADTQYF. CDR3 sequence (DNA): TGTGCCAGCAGTTACTCCAGGGTTGCAGATACGCAGTATTTT.